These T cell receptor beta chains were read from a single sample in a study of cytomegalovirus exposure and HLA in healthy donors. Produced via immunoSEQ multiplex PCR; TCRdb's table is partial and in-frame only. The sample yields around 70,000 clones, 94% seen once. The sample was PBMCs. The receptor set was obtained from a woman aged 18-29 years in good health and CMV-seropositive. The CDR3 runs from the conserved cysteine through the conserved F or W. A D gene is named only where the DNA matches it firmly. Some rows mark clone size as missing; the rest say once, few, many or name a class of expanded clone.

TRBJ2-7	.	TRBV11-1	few	TGTGCCAGCAGTATAGGGGCAGGTCCCTACGAGCAGTACTTC	CASSIGAGPYEQYF
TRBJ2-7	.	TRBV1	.	TGCACCAGCAGCGGGCCAAGCGGGGGGAAGAGCTCCTACGAGCAGTACTTC	CTSSGPSGGKSSYEQYF
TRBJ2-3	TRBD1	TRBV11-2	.	TGTGCCAGCAGCTCGACAACCGGGACAGGGAGGACAGATACGCAGTATTTT	CASSSTTGTGRTDTQYF
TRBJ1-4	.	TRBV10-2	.	TGCGCCAGCAGTGAGTCCTCCGGGGAGGTAAAACTGTTTTTT	CASSESSGEVKLFF
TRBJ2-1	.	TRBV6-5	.	TGTGCCAGCAGTTACGGGCAGGGGAATGAGCAGTTCTTC	CASSYGQGNEQFF
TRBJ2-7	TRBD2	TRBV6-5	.	TGTGCCAGCAGCTCCGGGAGGCCCTCCGAGCAGTACTTC	CASSSGRPSEQYF
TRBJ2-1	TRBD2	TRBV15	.	TGTGCCACCAGCAGAGAGAGGGGCGGGAGGGCCAACTGGGATGAGCAGTTCTTC	CATSRERGGRANWDEQFF
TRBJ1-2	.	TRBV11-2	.	TGTGCCAGCAGCATGGGCAGCCTGTATGGCTACACCTTC	CASSMGSLYGYTF
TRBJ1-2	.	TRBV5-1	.	TGCGCCAGCAGCGAGGGGTCGGTACAGGGTCCCTCCTACACCTTC	CASSEGSVQGPSYTF
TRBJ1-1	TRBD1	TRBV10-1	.	TGCGCCAGCAGAGGACAGGATGGTGAAGCTTTCTTT	CASRGQDGEAFF
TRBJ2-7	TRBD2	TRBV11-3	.	TGTGCCAGCAGCTTAGAGAGAGGCGGGGGGGCCTACGAGCAGTACTTC	CASSLERGGGAYEQYF
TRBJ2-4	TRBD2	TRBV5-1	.	TGCGCCAGCAGCTTTACTAGCCCTTCCGGGGGGGCCAAAAACATTCAGTACTTC	CASSFTSPSGGAKNIQYF
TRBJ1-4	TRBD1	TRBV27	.	TGTGCCAGCAGTTTCCGGGACAGTAATGAAAAACTGTTTTTT	CASSFRDSNEKLFF
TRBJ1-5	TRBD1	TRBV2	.	TGTGCCAGCAGTGCCCGGACAGGGTTTCGCAATCAGCCCCAGCATTTT	CASSARTGFRNQPQHF
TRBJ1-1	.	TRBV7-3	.	TGTGCCAGCAGCTTACTGCGGGGACCTATTTGGGACACTGAAGCTTTCTTT	CASSLLRGPIWDTEAFF
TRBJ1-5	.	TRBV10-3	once	TGTGCCATCAGTGATAGAAATCAGCCCCAGCATTTT	CAISDRNQPQHF
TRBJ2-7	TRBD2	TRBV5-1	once	TGCGCCAGCACCCCAACTGGACGGGGGGGAACTTACGAGCAGTACTTC	CASTPTGRGGTYEQYF
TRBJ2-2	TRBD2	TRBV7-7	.	TGTGCCAGCAGCGGCAGTAGCGGGGGGGCGAACACCGGGGAGCTGTTTTTT	CASSGSSGGANTGELFF
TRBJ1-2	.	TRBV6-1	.	TGTGCCAGTGGACAGATCAGGGGCTACACCTTC	CASGQIRGYTF
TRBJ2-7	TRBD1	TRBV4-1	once	TGCGCCAGCAGCCACCTAACCGTGGGACAGGGTCCAACCTACGAGCAGTACTTC	CASSHLTVGQGPTYEQYF
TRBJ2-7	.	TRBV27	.	TGTGCCAGCGGACAGTTGTCCTACGAGCAGTACTTC	CASGQLSYEQYF
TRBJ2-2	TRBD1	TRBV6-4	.	TGTGCCAGCAGTGAAGAGGGACAGGAGAACACCGGGGAGCTGTTTTTT	CASSEEGQENTGELFF
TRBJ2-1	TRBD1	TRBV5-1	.	TGCGCCAGCAGCTCCACAGGGGTCTACAATGAGCAGTTCTTC	CASSSTGVYNEQFF
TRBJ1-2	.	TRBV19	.	TGTGCCAGTAGCTTCAGGGGAGATGGCTACACCTTC	CASSFRGDGYTF
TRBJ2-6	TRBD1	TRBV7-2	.	TGTGCCAGCAGCCCCCAGGGGGCTGGGGCCAACGTCCTGACTTTC	CASSPQGAGANVLTF
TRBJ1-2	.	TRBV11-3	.	TGTGCCAGCAGCTTAGATAGGAGCGGCTACACCTTC	CASSLDRSGYTF
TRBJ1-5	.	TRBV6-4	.	TGTGCCAGCGCCACAAGCAATCAGCCCCAGCATTTT	CASATSNQPQHF
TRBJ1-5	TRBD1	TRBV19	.	TGTGCCAGTAGTATACCGGGACACAGGGGTCGGCAGCCCCAGCATTTT	CASSIPGHRGRQPQHF
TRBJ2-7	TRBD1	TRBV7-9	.	TGTGCCAGCAGTTCCGACAGGGCTAACGAGCAGTACTTC	CASSSDRANEQYF
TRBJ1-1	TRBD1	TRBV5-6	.	TGTGCCAGCAGCAGATTACCGGGACAGGGGATTCCTGAAGCTTTCTTT	CASSRLPGQGIPEAFF
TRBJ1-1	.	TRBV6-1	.	TGTGCCAGCAGTGCGGGGGGCCAAGCTTTCTTT	CASSAGGQAFF